The 14 T cell receptor beta chains below were found in one sample sequenced in a study of T cells in women clearing cervical HPV infection. Measured with immunoSEQ multiplex PCR; TCRdb has only the in-frame clones, and not every one. This table lists 25,000 to 35,000 clones. Material: blood buffy coat. All receptors derive from a woman aged 18 to 69 with a cervical HPV16 infection that either progressed to CIN3+ or cleared (not recorded which).

Concerning this clone itself: The CDR3 end lies 3 residues beyond the end of the read and is filled in from the germline J gene. This sequence joins TRBV5-1 and TRBJ2-5; 8 bases are a match to TRBD1. The CDR3 is made up of 17 amino acids. Germline CDR1 is SGHRS and CDR2 is YFSETQ. J gave up 1 base and V 1 base, and 9 bases lay outside the gene matches. The part of the CDR3 DNA that was read is TGCGCCAGCAGCTTGTCCCGAGACAGGGGACTCCAAGAGACC. Translation gives CASSLSRDRGLQET. The complete CDR3 protein is CASSLSRDRGLQETQYF.

A word on this clone: The missing CDR3 end, 3 residues past where the read stops, is filled in from the germline J gene. The V call is TRBV4-2, the J call TRBJ2-3; D perhaps matches TRBD1 (6 bases). The CDR3 covers 15 residues. Trimming shortened V by 4 bases and J by 7 bases, and 18 bases separated the two germline ends. The V gene's germline CDR1 is LGHNA and CDR2 YNFKEQ. CDR3 sequence: CASSPIPADRHTQYF. CDR3 DNA (partial): TGTGCCAGCAGCCCGATCCCCGCGGACAGACATACG.

As concerns this clone: Read sequence stops 3 residues before the CDR3 end, and the germline J gene provides the missing end. This chain uses TRBV19 with TRBJ1-3; 8 positions match TRBD1. Trimming took 7 bases from V and 7 from J; bases not matched to a gene: 12. The CDR3 sequence is 15 residues long. Germline CDR1 LNHDA, CDR2 SQIVND (reference sequence). CDR3 amino acids: CASTTTGAQGNTIYF. The CDR3 bases that were read are TGTGCCAGTACCACGACAGGGGCTCAGGGGAACACC.

The sequenced part of the CDR3 DNA is TGTGCCAGCTCACGCCCCAGGGGGCAGGGAGAGATATATTCACCG. This gives the protein CASSRPRGQGEIYSP. The complete CDR3 protein is CASSRPRGQGEIYSPLFF. J is TRBJ2-2 and V is TRBV18; 8 bases map to TRBD1. The sequence runs out 3 residues before the end of the CDR3; the remainder is reconstructed from the germline J gene. This CDR3 region has 18 residues. CDR1 is KGHSH, CDR2 LQKENI, per germline.

As concerns this clone: The observed sequence ends 3 residues before the CDR3 terminus, with the missing tail filled in from the germline J gene. The chain couples TRBV18 to TRBJ1-2; D perhaps matches TRBD1 (5 bases). CDR3 length: 14 amino acids. Germline CDR1 is KGHSH and CDR2 is LQKENI. The chain's CDR3 is CASLQASEFNDYTF. The DNA read from the CDR3 is TGTGCCAGCTTACAGGCTAGCGAGTTCAATGAC.

To note about this clone: The CDR3 extends 3 residues past the end of the read, so its final part is completed from the germline J gene. V and J are TRBV18 and TRBJ2-7, with a tentative D call TRBD1 (6 bases). The CDR3 is made up of 14 amino acids. V lost 2 bases to trimming and J lost 3 bases, with 11 bases between them. Germline V lookup: CDR1 KGHSH, CDR2 LQKENI. This CDR3 reads CASSPSGQFYEQYF. The CDR3 DNA, read in part, is TGTGCCAGCTCACCATCAGGACAGTTCTACGAG. Full variable domain (remainder filled in from reference TRBV18 and TRBJ2-7): NAGVMQNPRHLVRRRGQEARLRCSPMKGHSHVYWYRQLPEEGLKFMVYLQKENIIDESGMPKERFSAEFPKEGPSILRIQQVVRGDSAAYFCASSPSGQFYEQYFGPGTRLTVT.

Details on this clone: With the read ending 3 residues before the CDR3 end, the germline J gene is used to fill in that end. The chain is built from TRBV5-1 and TRBJ2-5; TRBD1 aligns across 7 bases. Germline V lookup: CDR1 SGHRS, CDR2 YFSETQ. CDR3 length: 14 residues. Losses at the gene ends were 0 bases for V and 5 bases for J; bases not matched to a gene: 4. The CDR3: CASSLATTGETQYF. The part of the CDR3 DNA that was read is TGCGCCAGCAGCTTGGCGACGACAGGGGAGACC.

Regarding this clone: Read sequence stops 3 residues before the CDR3 end, and the germline J gene provides the missing end. The chain is built from TRBV30 and TRBJ2-3, with TRBD2 identical over 7 bases. The CDR3 covers 13 residues. Germline CDR1 is GTSNPN and CDR2 is SVGIG (reference sequence). V gave up 4 bases and J gave up 3 bases; unmatched junction bases: 4. This CDR3 is CAWNSGKTDTQYF. The CDR3 DNA, read in part, is TGTGCCTGGAACAGCGGGAAGACAGATACG.

On this clone: The missing CDR3 end, 3 residues past where the read stops, is filled in from the germline J gene. The V call is TRBV5-4, the J call TRBJ1-4, with 8 positions matching TRBD1. CDR3 length: 16 residues. CDR1 and CDR2 from the germline V gene are SGHNT and YYREEE (reference sequence). With V trimmed by 0 bases and J by 5 bases, 6 bases remained unmatched. The covered CDR3 bases are TGTGCCAGCAGCTTGGGAGGACAGGGCGGGAATGAAAAA. Its protein product is CASSLGGQGGNEK. The complete CDR3 reads CASSLGGQGGNEKLFF.

As regards this clone: The read ends 3 residues shy of where the CDR3 ends; the end is completed using the germline J gene. The V gene is TRBV30, the J gene TRBJ1-1, with a weak D call TRBD1 (5 bases). This CDR3 is 14 amino acids long. Deletions cut 0 bases from V and 2 bases from J, with 10 bases between. CDR1 GTSNPN and CDR2 SVGIG come from the germline V gene (reference sequence). Partial CDR3 DNA: TGTGCCTGGAGTGTCACCAGGGTAAACACTGAA. Translation gives CAWSVTRVNTE. The CDR3, in full, reads CAWSVTRVNTEAFF.

Concerning this clone: The read ends 3 residues before the CDR3 terminus; that terminus is restored from the germline J gene. The chain carries TRBV29-1 and TRBJ2-2, with D maybe TRBD2 (5 bases). Trimming pared 6 bases from V and 8 bases from J, leaving 16 bases between. The CDR3 is 13 residues long. Germline V gives CDR1 SQVTM, CDR2 ANQGSEA. The CDR3 is CSVIRGSTGELFF. Incomplete CDR3 DNA: TGCAGCGTCATCCGGGGTTCGACGGGGGAG.

Points on this clone: The DNA ends 3 residues before the CDR3 does, and the rest of the CDR3 is filled in from the germline J gene. The gene calls are TRBV2 and TRBJ2-7, with 9 nucleotides matching TRBD2. V dropped 6 bases and J dropped 0; count of bases not matched to a gene: 6. The length of the CDR3 is 15 residues. Germline V lookup: CDR1 SNHLY, CDR2 FYNNEI. CDR3 amino acids: CASRREGHNSYEQYF. Partial CDR3 DNA: TGTGCCAGCAGGCGGGAGGGCCACAACTCCTACGAG.

A word on this clone: The read terminates 3 residues ahead of where the CDR3 ends, so the germline J gene completes it. The rearrangement links TRBV28 to TRBJ2-5; 9 bases line up with TRBD2. Germline assignment: CDR1 MDHEN and CDR2 SYDVKM. The CDR3 contains 16 residues. V lost 5 bases, J lost 5 bases, and 12 bases stayed unmatched. The CDR3 sequence is CASSLRVSGSFETQYF. The DNA read from the CDR3 is TGTGCCAGCAGTCTAAGGGTTAGCGGGAGTTTCGAGACC.

For this clone: With the read ending 3 residues before the CDR3 end, the germline J gene is used to fill in that end. V gene TRBV7-9 combines with J gene TRBJ2-7; TRBD2 matches at 12 bases. There are 15 residues in the CDR3. Germline V gene data show CDR1 as SEHNR and CDR2 as FQNEAQ (reference sequence). Germline trimming cut 1 base from V and 5 bases from J; bases unmatched to any gene: 3. CDR3 DNA, as far as it was read: TGTGCCAGCAGCTTAGGACTAGCGGGGGTTAACGAG. Protein: CASSLGLAGVNE. The CDR3 in full is CASSLGLAGVNEQYF.